These T cell receptor beta chains were read from a single sample in a study of cytomegalovirus exposure and HLA in healthy donors. TCRdb keeps only in-frame clones here, not all; method: immunoSEQ multiplex PCR. The data show about 100,000 clones, more than 65% seen once. Sequenced sample: PBMCs. Every receptor here comes from a woman aged 50 to 60 in good health and CMV-seropositive. Both conserved end residues are part of each CDR3.

j_call v_call cdr3_aa
TRBJ2-7 TRBV5-1 CASSIQGQGVYEQYF
TRBJ1-1 TRBV6-5 CASSIGQNTEAFF
TRBJ2-7 TRBV19 CASSISGLAGGNPAYEQYF
TRBJ2-1 TRBV4-1 CASSQGGRVDEQFF
TRBJ2-1 TRBV30 CAITSGGGLYNEQFF
TRBJ2-7 TRBV9 CASSVAGTGGYEQYF
TRBJ2-3 TRBV6-1 CASELAVADTQYF
TRBJ2-5 TRBV7-3 CASSPTSGLNEETQYF
TRBJ2-1 TRBV5-8 CASSGGGPTYNEQFF
TRBJ2-7 TRBV7-7 CASSEGLSSYEQYF
TRBJ2-5 TRBV6-5 CASRGQGKETQYF
TRBJ1-6 TRBV21-1 CASSANPRDRTRSPLHF
TRBJ2-1 TRBV28 CASNSGYGNNEQFF
TRBJ2-4 TRBV30 CAWSWGENIQYF
TRBJ1-3 TRBV12-5 CASGSPRPGTGNTIYF
TRBJ1-5 TRBV2 CASSTTRQGSQPQHF
TRBJ2-1 TRBV12-5 CASGHPGLANEQFF
TRBJ1-1 TRBV18 CASSPPGQGPEAFF
TRBJ2-1 TRBV4-1 CASSQVPGTYNEQFF
TRBJ2-7 TRBV7-9 CSSSPPRTGITYEQYF
TRBJ2-7 TRBV4-1 CASSQEGSHEQYF
TRBJ1-2 TRBV7-9 CSLPGGQYGYTF
TRBJ1-2 TRBV19 CASKEDRRSYGYTF
TRBJ2-1 TRBV6-1 CASSEPRTRDEQFF
TRBJ1-1 TRBV6-5 CASRPGQLNTEAFF